This T cell receptor beta chain was sequenced in a study of blood T cell repertoires in COVID-19. Background on the study: Sources were T cells, B-cell-depleted T cells, or PBMCs; the material itself was cDNA or gDNA.

As handled by the study authors: Reference gene primer amplification gave estimated nucleated cell counts. The protocol was immunoSEQ multiplex PCR, while the TCRdb copy is restricted to in-frame clones and leaves out a portion. For V, J and clone size, that table is used; D and trimming come from the DNA. The profile shows some 120,000 clones, around four fifths of them singletons. This clone was counted between two and nine times. The CDR3 runs to 11 residues. Trimming left V 5 bases short and J 5 bases short, with 9 bases between. CDR1 is DFQATT, CDR2 SNEGSKA, per germline (reference sequence). This rearrangement joins TRBV20-1 to TRBJ1-2; D not certain. Sequencing input: peripheral blood. The receptor's source is a human donor in a cohort sampled during active COVID-19. This CDR3 reads CSASDGYGYTF. The CDR3, as DNA: TGCAGTGCTTCAGACGGGTATGGCTACACCTTC.